Below are 21 T cell receptor beta chains sequenced from a single sample in a study of blood T cells in healthy people across ages. The authors ran a second PCR of about 7 to 12 cycles using a sample-barcoded 5' primer and a J-beta primer mix. MiXCR, applied by TCRdb to the 5' RACE reads, yields one record per CDR3 protein. The sample lists around 1.5 million distinct CDR3 sequences, about 31% occurring once. The sample comprised blood. These receptors originate from a woman aged 30 to 39 in good health.

V is TRBV11-2 and J is TRBJ2-3; no firm D call. The CDR3 sequence is 16 residues long. Germline CDR1 reads SGHAT; CDR2 reads FQNNGV. Trimming shortened V by 5 bases and J by 4 bases, and 19 bases separated the two germline ends. The CDR3 here is CASSPRALTLPDTQYF. CDR3 nucleotide sequence: TGTGCCAGCAGCCCCCGGGCCCTGACGCTACCAGATACGCAGTATTTT.

The sample holds many counts of this clonotype. The chain uses TRBV13 and TRBJ2-7; D is undetermined. The germline V and J ends were trimmed by 0 bases and 7 bases, with 7 bases remaining between them. Germline loops: CDR1 PRHDT, CDR2 FYEKMQ (reference sequence). This CDR3 region has 12 residues. The CDR3 sequence: CASSLGLGEQYF. The DNA of the CDR3 is TGTGCCAGCAGCTTAGGCCTCGGGGAGCAGTACTTC.

This clonotype has just a few counts. This rearrangement joins TRBV20-1 to TRBJ2-1; 9 nucleotides align to TRBD2. From germline, CDR1 is DFQATT and CDR2 SNEGSKA (reference sequence). The length of the CDR3 is 15 residues. The junction had 14 bases not matched to a gene; V was cut back by 5 bases and J by 9 bases. CDR3 DNA sequence: TGCAGTGCTGGGAACTTGCGGGAGGGGAGTTTTGAGCAGTTCTTC. Protein sequence: CSAGNLREGSFEQFF.

The chain combines TRBV6-1 with TRBJ2-5; 7 bases map to TRBD1. Germline-derived CDR1 and CDR2 are MNHNS and SASEGT. The ends lost 4 bases at V and 11 bases at J; junction bases unmatched: 13. This CDR3 contains 14 residues. Here the CDR3 reads CASSVVRGLYEQYF. The CDR3 DNA reads as TGTGCCAGCAGTGTGGTGAGGGGGCTGTATGAGCAGTACTTC.

In its sample, this clonotype was seen a few times. This chain uses TRBV7-9 with TRBJ1-4; D not certain. V was cut by 0 bases and J by 7 bases, with 6 bases left in between. This CDR3 is built from 13 residues. Germline CDR1 is SEHNR and CDR2 is FQNEAQ (reference sequence). The CDR3 nucleotides read TGTGCCAGCAGCTTAGCCCATGTTGAAAAACTGTTTTTT. Its protein product is CASSLAHVEKLFF.

This clonotype was seen more than once but under ten times. CDR3 in DNA: TGTGCCAGCAGTGTGGGAACGGCTGAAGCTTTCTTT. It translates to CASSVGTAEAFF. The gene calls are TRBV6-5 and TRBJ1-1, with D unclear. CDR3 size: 12 residues. Trimming cost V 5 bases and J 6 bases, with 10 bases left between them. Per germline, CDR1 MNHEY and CDR2 SVGAGI.

In its sample, this clonotype was seen once. A much larger clone sits a single nucleotide away, making a read error possible. The rearrangement links TRBV29-1 to TRBJ2-7; 10 positions agree with TRBD1. The trim removed 7 bases at V and 12 bases at J, leaving 12 bases unmatched. This CDR3 is 12 amino acids long. Germline V gene sequence: CDR1 SQVTM, CDR2 ANQGSEA. In DNA form, the CDR3 reads TGCAGCGGACAGGGGGCAGACGAGACCCGGTACTTC. This translates into CSGQGADETRYF.

The chain couples TRBV7-9 to TRBJ2-7, with D tentatively TRBD1 (5 bases). Trimming removed 1 base at V and 4 bases at J, with 14 bases between. Germline loops: CDR1 SEHNR, CDR2 FQNEAQ (reference sequence). This CDR3 spans 15 amino acids. CDR3 nucleotides: TGTGCCAGCAGCTTAGACAGGTCAGCTACATACGAGCAGTACTTC. This encodes CASSLDRSATYEQYF.

This clonotype appeared a few times. The genes are TRBV29-1 and TRBJ2-2; no reliable D call. Germline CDR1 and CDR2: SQVTM and ANQGSEA. The CDR3 loop spans 13 amino acids. Deletions cut 4 bases from V and 4 bases from J, with 10 bases between. The CDR3 loop is CSVVGYTTGELFF. The CDR3 coding sequence is TGCAGCGTTGTTGGGTATACCACCGGGGAGCTGTTTTTT.

The table lists this clonotype with a few counts. J is TRBJ2-3 and V is TRBV20-1; D gene ambiguous. The CDR3 length is 15 residues. CDR1 and CDR2 from the germline V gene are DFQATT and SNEGSKA (reference sequence). V was trimmed by 6 bases and J by 0 bases, leaving 16 bases between them. CDR3 sequence reads: CSASDPLISTDTQYF. In DNA form, the CDR3 reads TGCAGTGCCTCGGATCCGCTTATTAGCACAGATACGCAGTATTTT.

This clonotype occurred a few times. The chain employs TRBV20-1 and TRBJ1-1; D possibly corresponds to TRBD1 (5 bases). Trimming took off 5 bases at V and 10 bases at J, with 17 bases between the two ends. CDR3 length: 12 amino acids. From germline, CDR1 is DFQATT and CDR2 SNEGSKA (reference sequence). The DNA of the CDR3 is TGCAGTGCTCCTAGCGCCTCAGGGACAGCTTTCTTT. Amino acid sequence: CSAPSASGTAFF.

This clonotype was observed a single time. V gene TRBV6-5 combines with J gene TRBJ2-3; 13 nucleotides agree with TRBD2. This CDR3 is built from 16 residues. Trimming removed 5 bases from V and 5 bases from J; junction bases left unmatched: 7. CDR1 and CDR2 from the germline V gene are MNHEY and SVGAGI. This CDR3 is CASSRLAGGFGDTQYF. The DNA for the CDR3 is TGTGCCAGCAGTCGACTAGCGGGGGGTTTTGGAGATACGCAGTATTTT.

The rearrangement uses TRBV11-2 and TRBJ1-1; TRBD1 is a possible D gene (5 bases). The CDR3 runs to 13 residues. Trimming removed 4 bases at V and 5 bases at J, with 11 bases between. Germline V gene data show CDR1 as SGHAT and CDR2 as FQNNGV. The CDR3 nucleotides read TGTGCCAGCAGCTCACAGGTTCCGACTGAAGCTTTCTTT. It encodes CASSSQVPTEAFF.

This clonotype was counted only a few times. V is TRBV20-1 and J is TRBJ2-3; 8 nucleotides match TRBD2. The CDR3 extends over 14 amino acids. The J segment lost 0 bases and the V segment lost 2 bases, leaving 1 base of the junction unmatched. Germline assignment: CDR1 DFQATT and CDR2 SNEGSKA (reference sequence). CDR3 nucleotide sequence: TGCAGTGCTAGAAGCGGGAGTAGCACAGATACGCAGTATTTT. Translated: CSARSGSSTDTQYF.

This clonotype has a count of ten or more. The chain joins TRBV4-1 to TRBJ2-3; possible D gene TRBD1, 5 bases. Germline CDR1 MGHRA, CDR2 YSYEKL. The V and J ends lost 1 base and 6 bases respectively, with 14 bases between them. This CDR3 is 15 amino acids long. The CDR3 nucleotides read TGCGCCAGCAGCCAAGTCCCAGGGCGAGACGATACGCAGTATTTT. Its translation: CASSQVPGRDDTQYF.

There are a few counts of this clonotype. CDR3 in DNA: TGTGCCAGCAGCGTAAACCAGCGGGGTTTCGTATACAATGAGCAGTTCTTC. Its translation: CASSVNQRGFVYNEQFF. The chain recombines TRBV9 with TRBJ2-1, with 7 positions matching TRBD2. J lost 4 bases, V lost 1 base, and 11 bases had no gene match. The germline gives CDR1 SGDLS, CDR2 YYNGEE. The CDR3 has 17 residues.

The sample holds a few counts of this clonotype. The chain recombines TRBV27 with TRBJ2-7; D remains unclear. Trimming cost V 5 bases and J 3 bases, with 17 bases left between them. Germline CDR1 and CDR2: MNHEY and SMNVEV (reference sequence). CDR3 length: 15 residues. CDR3 amino acids: CASSLSKGRVYEQYF. The CDR3 nucleotides are TGTGCCAGCAGTCTTTCTAAGGGTCGGGTCTACGAGCAGTACTTC.

The DNA of the CDR3 is TGCAGCGTTGAAGAACAGGGATACAATGAGCAGTTCTTC. Translation gives CSVEEQGYNEQFF. This rearrangement joins TRBV29-1 to TRBJ2-1; TRBD1 might be the D (6 bases). The CDR3 is made up of 13 amino acids. The V end was cut by 0 bases, the J end by 4 bases, with 7 bases between. In germline, CDR1 is SQVTM, CDR2 ANQGSEA.

This clonotype was seen a handful of times. The chain uses TRBV12-3 or TRBV12-4 and TRBJ2-1, with TRBD2 matching over 12 bases. CDR3 length equals 16 residues. J gave up 7 bases and V 7 bases, and 11 bases lay outside the gene matches. CDR3 coding DNA: TGTGCCAGCACCCCTCGGCTAGCGGGAGGGCCAAATGAGCAGTTCTTC. This translates into CASTPRLAGGPNEQFF.

This clonotype appeared a few times. V usage is TRBV20-1 and J usage is TRBJ2-5; 9 bases map to TRBD1. Near its end, the DNA agrees better with TRBJ2-7, so the J call may be wrong. The V gene's germline CDR1 is DFQATT and CDR2 SNEGSKA (reference sequence). The CDR3 is made up of 16 amino acids. CDR3 sequence (DNA): TGCAGTGTCCGGGACAGGGTTCGTGGGGGCTCCTACGAGCAGTACTTC. As protein: CSVRDRVRGGSYEQYF.

The chain employs TRBV28 and TRBJ2-7; D not resolved. The germline CDR1 and CDR2 sequences are MDHEN and SYDVKM. The CDR3 is 14 residues long. V lost 5 bases and J 10 bases, leaving 21 bases between the germline ends. The CDR3 bases are TGTGCCAGCAGTCCCTCCCAGGACCCGATAAGCCAGTACTTC. Translated, it gives CASSPSQDPISQYF.